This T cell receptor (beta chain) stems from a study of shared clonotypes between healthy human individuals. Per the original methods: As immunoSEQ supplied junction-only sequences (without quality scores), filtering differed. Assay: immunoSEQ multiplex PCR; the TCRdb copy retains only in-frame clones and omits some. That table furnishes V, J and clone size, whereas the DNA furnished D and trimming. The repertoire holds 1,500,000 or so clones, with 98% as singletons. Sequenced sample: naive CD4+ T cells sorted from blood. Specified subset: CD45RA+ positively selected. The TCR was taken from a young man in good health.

The CDR3 sequence: CASSQDMEGYGYTF. In DNA form, the CDR3 reads TGTGCCAGCAGCCAAGATATGGAGGGTTATGGCTACACCTTC. The rearrangement uses TRBV14 and TRBJ1-2; D is ambiguous. The V gene lost 0 bases and the J gene lost 5 bases, with 10 bases spanning the gap. Germline CDR1 reads SGHDN; CDR2 reads FVKESK. The CDR3 is made up of 14 amino acids.